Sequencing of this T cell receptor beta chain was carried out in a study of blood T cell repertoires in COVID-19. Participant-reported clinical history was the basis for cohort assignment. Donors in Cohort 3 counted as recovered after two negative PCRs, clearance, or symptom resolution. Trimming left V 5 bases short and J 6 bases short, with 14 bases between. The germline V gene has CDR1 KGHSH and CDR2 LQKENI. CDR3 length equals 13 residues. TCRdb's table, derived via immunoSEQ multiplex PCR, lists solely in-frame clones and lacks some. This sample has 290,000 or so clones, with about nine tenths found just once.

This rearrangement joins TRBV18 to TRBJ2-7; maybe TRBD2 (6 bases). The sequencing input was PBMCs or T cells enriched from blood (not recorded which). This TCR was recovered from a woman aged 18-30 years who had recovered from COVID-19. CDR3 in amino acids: CASSSGSNLEQYF. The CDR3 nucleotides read TGTGCCAGCTCAAGCGGGTCCAACCTCGAGCAGTACTTC.